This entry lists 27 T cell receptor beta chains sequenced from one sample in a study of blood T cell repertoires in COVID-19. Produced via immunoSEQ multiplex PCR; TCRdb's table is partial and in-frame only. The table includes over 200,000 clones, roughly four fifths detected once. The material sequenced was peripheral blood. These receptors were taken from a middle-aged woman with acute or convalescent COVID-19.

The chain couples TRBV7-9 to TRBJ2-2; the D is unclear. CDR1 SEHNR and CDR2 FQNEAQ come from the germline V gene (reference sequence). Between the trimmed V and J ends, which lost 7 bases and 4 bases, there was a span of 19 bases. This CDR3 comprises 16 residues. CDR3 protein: CASNSQRLTGTGELFF. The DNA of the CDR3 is TGTGCCAGCAACTCCCAAAGATTAACGGGCACCGGGGAGCTGTTTTTT.

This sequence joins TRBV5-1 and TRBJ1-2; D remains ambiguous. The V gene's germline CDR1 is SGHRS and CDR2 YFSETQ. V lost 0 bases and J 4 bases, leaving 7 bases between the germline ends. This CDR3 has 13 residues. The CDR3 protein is CASSLDLPYGYTF. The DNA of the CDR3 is TGCGCCAGCAGCTTGGATCTCCCCTATGGCTACACCTTC.

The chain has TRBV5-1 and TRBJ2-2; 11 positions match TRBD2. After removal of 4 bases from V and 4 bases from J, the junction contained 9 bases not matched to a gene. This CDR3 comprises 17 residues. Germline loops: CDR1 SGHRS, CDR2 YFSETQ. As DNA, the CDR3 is TGCGCCAGCAGCCCATTGACTAGCGGGACGCCCACCGGGGAGCTGTTTTTT. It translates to CASSPLTSGTPTGELFF.

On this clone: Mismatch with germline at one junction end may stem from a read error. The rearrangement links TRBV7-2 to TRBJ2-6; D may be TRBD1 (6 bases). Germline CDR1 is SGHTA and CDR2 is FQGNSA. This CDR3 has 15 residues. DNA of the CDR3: TGTGTCAGCAGCTACAGGGTTGCAGGGGCCAACGTCCTGACTTTC. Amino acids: CVSSYRVAGANVLTF.

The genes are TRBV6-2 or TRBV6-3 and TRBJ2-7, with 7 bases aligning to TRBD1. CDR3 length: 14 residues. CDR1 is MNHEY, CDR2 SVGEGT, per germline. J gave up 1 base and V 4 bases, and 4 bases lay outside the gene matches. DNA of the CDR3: TGTGCCAGCAGTTTCAACAGGGGTTCCTACGAGCAGTACTTC. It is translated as CASSFNRGSYEQYF.

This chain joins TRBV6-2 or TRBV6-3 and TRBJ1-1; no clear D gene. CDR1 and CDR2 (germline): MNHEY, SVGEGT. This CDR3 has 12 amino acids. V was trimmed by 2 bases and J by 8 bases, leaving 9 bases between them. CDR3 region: CASSYAVGEAFF. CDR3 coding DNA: TGTGCCAGCAGTTACGCGGTAGGAGAAGCTTTCTTT.

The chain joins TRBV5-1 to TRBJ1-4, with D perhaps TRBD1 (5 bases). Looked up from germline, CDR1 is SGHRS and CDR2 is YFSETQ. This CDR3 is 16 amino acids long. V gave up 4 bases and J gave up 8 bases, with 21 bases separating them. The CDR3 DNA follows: TGCGCCAGCAGCCGAATAGTTGGGGGAGGCGACGAAAAACTGTTTTTT. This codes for CASSRIVGGGDEKLFF.

The CDR3 DNA reads TGCGCCAGCAACCCGTTGACAGATAATTCACCCCTCCACTTT. The encoded protein is CASNPLTDNSPLHF. The rearrangement uses TRBV23-1 and TRBJ1-6, with D possibly matching TRBD1 (5 bases). TRBV23-1 counts as an open reading frame of uncertain function. Trimming cost V 7 bases and J 5 bases, with 12 bases left between them. This CDR3 is 14 amino acids long.

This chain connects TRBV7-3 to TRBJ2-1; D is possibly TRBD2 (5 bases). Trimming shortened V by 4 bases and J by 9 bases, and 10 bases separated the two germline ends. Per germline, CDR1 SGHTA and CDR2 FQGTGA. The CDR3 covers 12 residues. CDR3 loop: CASSSDLGEQFF. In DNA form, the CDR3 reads TGTGCCAGCAGCTCGGACTTGGGTGAGCAGTTCTTC. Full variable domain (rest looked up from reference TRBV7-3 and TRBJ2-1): GAGVSQTPSNKVTEKGKYVELRCDPISGHTALYWYRQSLGQGPEFLIYFQGTGAADDSGLPNDRFFAVRPEGSVSTLKIQRTERGDSAVYLCASSSDLGEQFFGPGTRLTVL.

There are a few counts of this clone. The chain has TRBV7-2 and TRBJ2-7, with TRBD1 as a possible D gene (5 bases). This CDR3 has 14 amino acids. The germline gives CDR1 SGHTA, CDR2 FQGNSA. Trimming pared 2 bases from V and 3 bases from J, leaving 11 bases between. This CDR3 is CASSLWGLFYEQYF. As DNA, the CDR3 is TGTGCCAGCAGCTTATGGGGCCTCTTCTACGAGCAGTACTTC.

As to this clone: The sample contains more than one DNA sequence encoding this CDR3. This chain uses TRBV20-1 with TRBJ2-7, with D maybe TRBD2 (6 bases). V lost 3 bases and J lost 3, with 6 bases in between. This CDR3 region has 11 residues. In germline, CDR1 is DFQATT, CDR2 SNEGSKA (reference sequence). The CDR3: CSARGGYEQYF. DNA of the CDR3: TGCAGTGCTAGGGGGGGCTACGAGCAGTACTTC.

In DNA form, the CDR3 reads TGTGCCAGCAGCCGACAGGGGGCGAACCAAGAGACCCAGTACTTC. The encoded protein is CASSRQGANQETQYF. This chain links TRBV9 with TRBJ2-5, with 10 bases matching TRBD1. There are 15 residues in the CDR3. The ends lost 4 bases at V and 0 bases at J; junction bases unmatched: 3. Germline V CDR1 and CDR2: SGDLS, YYNGEE.

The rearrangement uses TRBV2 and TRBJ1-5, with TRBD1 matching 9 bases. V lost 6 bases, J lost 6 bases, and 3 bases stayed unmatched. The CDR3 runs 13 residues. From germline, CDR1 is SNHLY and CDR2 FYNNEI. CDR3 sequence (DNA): TGTGCCAGCAGCCGACAGGGGGGTCAGCCCCAGCATTTT. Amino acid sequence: CASSRQGGQPQHF.

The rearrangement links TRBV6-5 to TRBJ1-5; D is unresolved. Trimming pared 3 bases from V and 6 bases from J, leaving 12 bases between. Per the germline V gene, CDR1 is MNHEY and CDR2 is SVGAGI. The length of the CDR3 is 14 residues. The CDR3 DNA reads TGTGCCAGCAGTTATAGGCTCGGGAGTCAGCCCCAGCATTTT. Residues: CASSYRLGSQPQHF.

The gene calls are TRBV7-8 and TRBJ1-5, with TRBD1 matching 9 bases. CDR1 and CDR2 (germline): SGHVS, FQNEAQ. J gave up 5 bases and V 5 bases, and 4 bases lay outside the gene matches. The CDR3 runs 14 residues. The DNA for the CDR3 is TGTGCCAGCAGCCAGGGACAGGGAGATCAGCCCCAGCATTTT. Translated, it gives CASSQGQGDQPQHF. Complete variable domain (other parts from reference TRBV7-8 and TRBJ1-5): GAGVSQSPRYKVAKRGQDVALRCDPISGHVSLFWYQQALGQGPEFLTYFQNEAQLDKSGLPSDRFFAERPEGSVSTLKIQRTQQEDSAVYLCASSQGQGDQPQHFGDGTRLSIL.

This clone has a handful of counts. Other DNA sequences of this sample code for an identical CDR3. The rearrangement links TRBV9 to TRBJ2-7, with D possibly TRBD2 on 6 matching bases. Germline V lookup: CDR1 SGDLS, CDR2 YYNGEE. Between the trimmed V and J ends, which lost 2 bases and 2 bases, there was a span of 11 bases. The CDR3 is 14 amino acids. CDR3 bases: TGTGCCAGCAGCGTCGGGGGTGCGGCCTACGAGCAGTACTTC. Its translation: CASSVGGAAYEQYF.

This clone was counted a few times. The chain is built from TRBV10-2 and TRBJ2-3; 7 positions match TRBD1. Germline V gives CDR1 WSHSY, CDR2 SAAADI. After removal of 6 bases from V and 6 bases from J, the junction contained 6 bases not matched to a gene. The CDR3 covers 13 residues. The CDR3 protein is CASRQGIGDTQYF. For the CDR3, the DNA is TGCGCCAGCAGACAGGGGATTGGGGATACGCAGTATTTT.

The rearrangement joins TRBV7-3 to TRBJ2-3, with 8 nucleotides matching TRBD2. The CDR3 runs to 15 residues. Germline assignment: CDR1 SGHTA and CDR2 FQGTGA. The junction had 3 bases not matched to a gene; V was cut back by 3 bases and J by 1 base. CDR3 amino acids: CASSFDGGGTDTQYF. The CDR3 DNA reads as TGTGCCAGCAGCTTCGACGGGGGGGGCACAGATACGCAGTATTTT. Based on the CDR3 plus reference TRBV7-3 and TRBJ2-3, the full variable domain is GAGVSQTPSNKVTEKGKYVELRCDPISGHTALYWYRQSLGQGPEFLIYFQGTGAADDSGLPNDRFFAVRPEGSVSTLKIQRTERGDSAVYLCASSFDGGGTDTQYFGPGTRLTVL.

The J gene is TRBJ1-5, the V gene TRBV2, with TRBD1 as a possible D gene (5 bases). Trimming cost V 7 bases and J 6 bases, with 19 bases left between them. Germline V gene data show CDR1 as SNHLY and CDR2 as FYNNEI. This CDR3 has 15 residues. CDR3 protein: CASNGGLGVSQPQHF. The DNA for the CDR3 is TGTGCCAGCAACGGGGGGTTGGGAGTCAGTCAGCCCCAGCATTTT.

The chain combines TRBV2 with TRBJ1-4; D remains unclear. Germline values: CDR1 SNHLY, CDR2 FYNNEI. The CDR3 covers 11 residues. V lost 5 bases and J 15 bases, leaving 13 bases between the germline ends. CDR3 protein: CASSSSAEVFF. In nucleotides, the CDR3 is TGTGCCAGCAGTAGTAGTGCTGAGGTGTTTTTT.

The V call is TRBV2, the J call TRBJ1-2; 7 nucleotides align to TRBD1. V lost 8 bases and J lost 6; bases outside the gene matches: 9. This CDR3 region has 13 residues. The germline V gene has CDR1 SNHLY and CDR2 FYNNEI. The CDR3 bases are TGTGCCAGCCGGACAGGCGGTTGGGATGGCTACACCTTC. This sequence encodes CASRTGGWDGYTF.

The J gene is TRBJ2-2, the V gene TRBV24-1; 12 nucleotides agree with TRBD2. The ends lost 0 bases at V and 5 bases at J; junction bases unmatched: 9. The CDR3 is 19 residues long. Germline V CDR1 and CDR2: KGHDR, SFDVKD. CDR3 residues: CATSDLRLAGGPGTGELFF. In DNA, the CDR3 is TGTGCCACCAGTGATTTGCGGCTAGCGGGAGGGCCGGGGACCGGGGAGCTGTTTTTT.

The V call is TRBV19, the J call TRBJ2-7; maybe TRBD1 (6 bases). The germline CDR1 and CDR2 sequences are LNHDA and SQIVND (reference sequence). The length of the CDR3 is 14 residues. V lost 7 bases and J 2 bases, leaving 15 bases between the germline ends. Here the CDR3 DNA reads TGTGCCAGTAACAACCAGGGGATTGCCTACGAGCAGTACTTC. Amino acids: CASNNQGIAYEQYF. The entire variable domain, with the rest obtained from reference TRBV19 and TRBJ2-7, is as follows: DGGITQSPKYLFRKEGQNVTLSCEQNLNHDAMYWYRQDPGQGLRLIYYSQIVNDFQKGDIAEGYSVSREKKESFPLTVTSAQKNPTAFYLCASNNQGIAYEQYFGPGTRLTVT.

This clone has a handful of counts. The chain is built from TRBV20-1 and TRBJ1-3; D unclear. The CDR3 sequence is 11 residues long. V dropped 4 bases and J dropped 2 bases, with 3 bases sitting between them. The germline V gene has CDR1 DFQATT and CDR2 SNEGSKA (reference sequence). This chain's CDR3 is CSATAGNTIYF. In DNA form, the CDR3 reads TGCAGTGCTACGGCTGGAAACACCATATATTTT.

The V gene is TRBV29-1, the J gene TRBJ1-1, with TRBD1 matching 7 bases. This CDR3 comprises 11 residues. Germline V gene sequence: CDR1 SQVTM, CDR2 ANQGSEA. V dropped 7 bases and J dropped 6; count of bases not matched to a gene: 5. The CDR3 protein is CSGQTGSEAFF. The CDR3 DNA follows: TGCAGCGGACAGACAGGGTCTGAAGCTTTCTTT.

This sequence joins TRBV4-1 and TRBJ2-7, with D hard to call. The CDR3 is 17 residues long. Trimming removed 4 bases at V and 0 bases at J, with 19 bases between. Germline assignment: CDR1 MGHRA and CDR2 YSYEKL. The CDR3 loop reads CASSLSFSYPSSYEQYF. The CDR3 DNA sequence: TGCGCCAGCAGCCTTTCTTTTAGCTACCCGAGCTCCTACGAGCAGTACTTC.

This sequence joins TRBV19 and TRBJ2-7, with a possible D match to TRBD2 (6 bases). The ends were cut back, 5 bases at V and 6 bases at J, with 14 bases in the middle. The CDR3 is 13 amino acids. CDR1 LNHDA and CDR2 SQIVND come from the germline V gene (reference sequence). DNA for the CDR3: TGTGCCAGTAGTGGCAGGGTCGGGGGCGAGCAGTACTTC. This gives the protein CASSGRVGGEQYF.